One and the same sample provided the 23 T cell receptor beta chains below, sequenced in a study of blood T cell repertoires in COVID-19. Here immunoSEQ multiplex PCR was the method, and the copy in TCRdb shows in-frame clones only, minus some. The sample shows more than 150,000 clones, roughly nine tenths of them seen only once. The sequencing input was peripheral blood. These TCRs come from a woman in her 70s with acute or convalescent COVID-19.

This clone turned up a few times. The CDR3 region has the DNA TGTGCCAGCAGTGAAACGGGACTAATGAGGTTGGGCTATGGCTACACCTTC. This sequence encodes CASSETGLMRLGYGYTF. The chain combines TRBV2 with TRBJ1-2; a weak D match, TRBD1 (5 bases). The CDR3 has 17 residues. Looked up from germline, CDR1 is SNHLY and CDR2 is FYNNEI. V lost 2 bases and J lost 4, with 20 bases in between.

This clone was found once. The J gene is TRBJ1-2, the V gene TRBV4-1; 7 bases map to TRBD1. J was trimmed by 4 bases and V by 1 base; bases with no gene match: 6. The CDR3 contains 15 residues. Germline CDR1 reads MGHRA; CDR2 reads YSYEKL. The CDR3 DNA sequence: TGCGCCAGCAGCCAAGCTCGGACAGGTCCCTATGGCTACACCTTC. Protein: CASSQARTGPYGYTF.

The CDR3 sequence is CASRNQGNSNQPQHF. The CDR3 DNA reads TGTGCCAGCAGAAACCAGGGGAATAGCAATCAGCCCCAGCATTTT. This chain uses TRBV2 with TRBJ1-5; D perhaps matches TRBD1 (6 bases). CDR3 size: 15 residues. V lost 6 bases, J lost 0 bases, and 12 bases lay in between. Germline CDR1 is SNHLY and CDR2 is FYNNEI.

The chain couples TRBV11-2 to TRBJ2-2, with D unclear. From germline, CDR1 is SGHAT and CDR2 FQNNGV. The CDR3 is 16 residues long. V gave up 1 base and J gave up 5 bases, with 14 bases separating them. The chain's CDR3 is CASSLVVGYRTGELFF. The CDR3 coding sequence is TGTGCCAGCAGCTTAGTGGTCGGGTATCGAACCGGGGAGCTGTTTTTT.

This sequence joins TRBV25-1 and TRBJ2-2, with 10 positions matching TRBD2. Germline V gene data show CDR1 as MGHDK and CDR2 as SYGVNS. This CDR3 has 16 residues. The trim removed 5 bases at V and 0 bases at J, leaving 3 bases unmatched. The CDR3 loop is CASSLAGAANTGELFF. In nucleotides, the CDR3 is TGTGCCAGCAGTCTAGCGGGGGCCGCGAACACCGGGGAGCTGTTTTTT.

The chain employs TRBV4-2 and TRBJ1-3, with a possible D match to TRBD1 (6 bases). Germline CDR1 LGHNA, CDR2 YNFKEQ. CDR3 length equals 13 residues. Trimming shortened V by 4 bases and J by 2 bases, and 6 bases separated the two germline ends. CDR3 sequence: CASSRDTGNTIYF. CDR3 DNA sequence: TGTGCCAGCAGCCGGGACACTGGAAACACCATATATTTT.

The rearrangement joins TRBV29-1 to TRBJ2-3; 7 positions agree with TRBD1. CDR3 size: 14 residues. The J segment lost 5 bases and the V segment lost 4 bases, leaving 9 bases of the junction unmatched. In germline, CDR1 is SQVTM, CDR2 ANQGSEA. The DNA for the CDR3 is TGCAGCGTTGGAAGGGGGCATGGTGGAGATACGCAGTATTTT. Translating gives CSVGRGHGGDTQYF.

J is TRBJ1-2 and V is TRBV5-1, with a tentative D call TRBD1 (5 bases). The CDR3 covers 13 residues. V gave up 1 base and J gave up 7 bases, with 11 bases separating them. Germline V gene lookup returns CDR1 SGHRS and CDR2 YFSETQ. Here the CDR3 reads CASSLSGAGGYTF. The CDR3 DNA sequence: TGCGCCAGCAGCTTGAGCGGGGCAGGTGGCTACACCTTC.

On this clone itself: The sample has other DNA sequences that encode this CDR3 too. The chain links TRBV29-1 to TRBJ2-3; weak D call: TRBD2 (5 bases). This CDR3 spans 14 amino acids. The V and J ends lost 3 bases and 0 bases respectively, with 10 bases between them. Germline CDR1 is SQVTM and CDR2 is ANQGSEA. The DNA of the CDR3 is TGCAGCGTTGACCCAGCGGCAAGCACAGATACGCAGTATTTT. This encodes CSVDPAASTDTQYF.

The sample holds one count of this clone. V gene TRBV19 combines with J gene TRBJ2-7, with 8 nucleotides matching TRBD2. With V trimmed by 9 bases and J by 0 bases, 7 bases remained unmatched. This CDR3 contains 14 residues. The germline CDR1 and CDR2 sequences are LNHDA and SQIVND (reference sequence). The CDR3, as DNA: TGTGCCAGCCCCCAGCGGGGGAGCTCCTACGAGCAGTACGTC. It encodes CASPQRGSSYEQYV.

The V and J genes are TRBV3-1 (or the pseudogene TRBV3-2) and TRBJ1-5; D is possibly TRBD1 (5 bases). This CDR3 comprises 14 residues. Germline V gene lookup returns CDR1 LGHDT and CDR2 YNNKEL (reference sequence). V lost 5 bases to trimming and J lost 3 bases, with 11 bases between them. In nucleotides, the CDR3 is TGTGCCAGCAGCTACTCAGGGTCCAATCAGCCCCAGCATTTT. It codes for CASSYSGSNQPQHF.

This chain connects TRBV5-1 to TRBJ2-2, with 13 positions matching TRBD2. This CDR3 contains 16 residues. Per the germline V gene, CDR1 is SGHRS and CDR2 is YFSETQ. The ends lost 3 bases at V and 6 bases at J; junction bases unmatched: 5. CDR3: CASSSELAGGPGELFF. The DNA for the CDR3 is TGCGCCAGCAGCTCGGAACTAGCGGGGGGGCCCGGGGAGCTGTTTTTT.

This rearrangement joins TRBV6-6 to TRBJ1-6, with unresolved D. The V end lost 6 bases, the J end lost 8 bases, and 14 bases lay between the germline ends. Germline assignment: CDR1 MNHNY and CDR2 SVGAGI (reference sequence). The CDR3 covers 14 residues. Here the CDR3 reads CASRTDYQDSPLHF. Here the CDR3 DNA reads TGTGCCAGCAGAACCGACTACCAGGATTCACCCCTCCACTTT.

The genes are TRBV3-1 (or the pseudogene TRBV3-2) and TRBJ2-7; TRBD1 agrees at 7 bases. Germline-derived CDR1 and CDR2 are LGHDT and YNNKEL (reference sequence). This CDR3 has 16 residues. V dropped 3 bases and J dropped 2; count of bases not matched to a gene: 10. The CDR3 loop reads CASSHRGQWGAYEQYF. CDR3 DNA sequence: TGTGCCAGCAGCCACAGGGGACAGTGGGGCGCCTACGAGCAGTACTTC.

This clone was seen only once. The chain links TRBV9 to TRBJ1-2; the match to TRBD1 covers 8 bases. Germline trimming cut 3 bases from V and 0 bases from J; bases unmatched to any gene: 1. The CDR3 is 14 residues long. Germline values: CDR1 SGDLS, CDR2 YYNGEE. The CDR3, as DNA: TGTGCCAGCAGCGCAGGGGGCGCTAACTATGGCTACACCTTC. The encoded protein is CASSAGGANYGYTF.

J is TRBJ1-5 and V is TRBV15; possibly TRBD1 for D (5 bases). This CDR3 comprises 13 residues. V lost 5 bases to trimming and J lost 9 bases, with 14 bases between them. CDR1 is LNHNV and CDR2 is YYDKDF in the germline V gene (reference sequence). CDR3 nucleotides: TGTGCCACCAGCCTCGGACATGTTCGGCCCCAGCATTTT. This encodes CATSLGHVRPQHF.

V and J are TRBV29-1 and TRBJ1-1; no clear D gene. The CDR3 length is 11 residues. V shed 0 bases and J shed 6 bases, with 5 bases lying between them. Per germline, CDR1 SQVTM and CDR2 ANQGSEA. The DNA of the CDR3 is TGCAGCGTTGAAGATCCAGCTGAAGCTTTCTTT. The encoded protein is CSVEDPAEAFF. Filled out from reference TRBV29-1 and TRBJ1-1, the complete variable domain reads SAVISQKPSRDICQRGTSLTIQCQVDSQVTMMFWYRQQPGQSLTLIATANQGSEATYESGFVIDKFPISRPNLTFSTLTVSNMSPEDSSIYLCSVEDPAEAFFGQGTRLTVV.

This clone is a singleton in its sample. This chain links TRBV27 with TRBJ1-1, with 8 positions matching TRBD1. CDR1 MNHEY and CDR2 SMNVEV come from the germline V gene (reference sequence). V trimming: 2 bases; J trimming: 5 bases; junction bases outside the gene matches: 4. The CDR3 has 14 residues. The chain's CDR3 is CASSLRTGTTEAFF. CDR3 coding DNA: TGTGCCAGCAGTTTAAGGACAGGGACTACTGAAGCTTTCTTT.

This clone was found once. This rearrangement joins TRBV15 to TRBJ2-7; 11 bases fit TRBD2. Per the germline V gene, CDR1 is LNHNV and CDR2 is YYDKDF (reference sequence). The CDR3 covers 16 residues. V lost 2 bases to trimming and J lost 3 bases; unmatched junction nucleotides: 6. The CDR3 sequence: CATSRPTSGAFYEQYV. The CDR3 DNA reads TGTGCCACCAGCAGACCGACTAGCGGGGCCTTCTACGAGCAGTACGTC.

V and J are TRBV18 and TRBJ1-1; 10 bases are shared with TRBD1. CDR1 and CDR2 (germline): KGHSH, LQKENI. The CDR3 extends over 15 amino acids. V was clipped by 3 bases and J by 9 bases; unmatched bases: 10. CDR3 nucleotides: TGTGCCAGCTCACCCAGACAGGGGGCCGACCCCCAAGCTTTCTTT. It specifies CASSPRQGADPQAFF.

The V and J genes are TRBV27 and TRBJ1-4, with 9 bases lining up with TRBD1. This CDR3 contains 17 residues. The junction had 9 bases not matched to a gene; V was cut back by 6 bases and J by 1 base. The germline CDR1 and CDR2 sequences are MNHEY and SMNVEV (reference sequence). CDR3 in DNA: TGTGCCAGCAGGGGAACAGGGGGCTTAGAAACTAATGAAAAACTGTTTTTT. The encoded protein is CASRGTGGLETNEKLFF.

This chain uses TRBV7-9 with TRBJ1-2; TRBD1 matches at 10 bases. Unmatched junction bases numbered 9, after V lost 7 bases and J lost 4 bases. CDR1 and CDR2 (germline): SEHNR, FQNEAQ (reference sequence). The CDR3 length is 15 residues. This CDR3 reads CASTVTGGDRYGYTF. The CDR3, as DNA: TGTGCCAGCACCGTGACAGGGGGCGACCGCTATGGCTACACCTTC.

This CDR3 reads CASSPTQGPGELFF. DNA for the CDR3: TGTGCCAGCAGCCCGACCCAGGGCCCCGGGGAGCTGTTTTTT. The chain is built from TRBV6-5 and TRBJ2-2; maybe TRBD1 (5 bases). Trimming cost V 6 bases and J 6 bases, with 14 bases left between them. Germline CDR1 reads MNHEY; CDR2 reads SVGAGI. CDR3 size: 14 residues.